Below are 14 T cell receptor beta chains sequenced from a single sample in a study of T cell repertoires in cytomegalovirus infection. TCRdb reanalysed the reads using MiXCR and keeps one entry per CDR3 protein. The sample lists under 250,000 distinct CDR3 sequences, over 9% occurring once. Material: PBMCs. The receptors derive from a human donor in good health (CMV status not recorded). Some clones in this sample may be carry-over from other donors' samples.

There are many counts of this clonotype. The chain links TRBV29-1 to TRBJ1-1, with a tentative D call TRBD1 (6 bases). V was shortened by 4 bases and J by 6 bases, with 15 bases between the two germline ends. Germline CDR1 SQVTM, CDR2 ANQGSEA. The length of the CDR3 is 13 residues. The CDR3 reads CSVVSGARAEAFF. CDR3 nucleotide sequence: TGCAGCGTTGTGTCAGGGGCGAGAGCTGAAGCTTTCTTT. The whole variable domain, filled in from reference TRBV29-1 and TRBJ1-1, reads SAVISQKPSRDICQRGTSLTIQCQVDSQVTMMFWYRQQPGQSLTLIATANQGSEATYESGFVIDKFPISRPNLTFSTLTVSNMSPEDSSIYLCSVVSGARAEAFFGQGTRLTVV.

There are a few counts of this clonotype. The rearrangement uses TRBV12-3 or TRBV12-4 and TRBJ2-7, with D perhaps matching TRBD1 (5 bases). Trimming left V 3 bases short and J 2 bases short, with 11 bases between. The CDR3 is 14 amino acids. The CDR3 bases are TGTGCCAGCAGTTTTGGTAGGGGCCCCTACGAGCAGTACTTC. Translation: CASSFGRGPYEQYF.

The sample holds many counts of this clonotype. The chain recombines TRBV25-1 with TRBJ1-1, with D possibly matching TRBD1 (6 bases). Germline-derived CDR1 and CDR2 are MGHDK and SYGVNS. The CDR3 runs to 14 residues. V gave up 7 bases and J gave up 6 bases, with 18 bases separating them. The CDR3 sequence: CASTPSTTGSEAFF. As DNA, the CDR3 is TGTGCCAGCACCCCCTCGACTACAGGGTCTGAAGCTTTCTTT.

This clonotype was detected many times. The chain links TRBV28 to TRBJ2-7; either TRBD1 or TRBD2 may supply D (5 bases each). The CDR3 totals 17 residues. V was shortened by 3 bases and J by 3 bases, with 21 bases between the two germline ends. Germline V gives CDR1 MDHEN, CDR2 SYDVKM. The CDR3 loop is CASSFNGWGSPGYEQYF. The CDR3 bases are TGTGCCAGCAGTTTTAATGGTTGGGGGAGCCCGGGCTACGAGCAGTACTTC. Using reference TRBV28 and TRBJ2-7 for the parts outside the CDR3, the full variable domain is DVKVTQSSRYLVKRTGEKVFLECVQDMDHENMFWYRQDPGLGLRLIYFSYDVKMKEKGDIPEGYSVSREKKERFSLILESASTNQTSMYLCASSFNGWGSPGYEQYFGPGTRLTVT.

This clonotype was counted many times. This chain uses TRBV7-2 with TRBJ2-1; 9 nucleotides line up with TRBD2. With V trimmed by 5 bases and J by 8 bases, 7 bases remained unmatched. The CDR3 is made up of 14 amino acids. From germline, CDR1 is SGHTA and CDR2 FQGNSA. The CDR3 DNA is TGTGCCAGCAGCCTAGAGGGCGGGGGGGATGAGCAGTTCTTC. As protein: CASSLEGGGDEQFF.

With regard to this clonotype: This may be a read error, as it is one base from a much larger clone. The rearrangement joins TRBV7-9 to TRBJ1-4; D not resolved. Germline-derived CDR1 and CDR2 are SEHNR and FQNEAQ (reference sequence). V lost 5 bases, J lost 8 bases, and 9 bases lay in between. The CDR3 spans 12 residues. The CDR3 spells CASSEIREKLFF. DNA for the CDR3: TGTGCCAGCAGCGAGATCCGGGAAAAACTGTTTTTT.

The V call is TRBV2, the J call TRBJ2-2, with 8 bases matching TRBD1. Germline V CDR1 and CDR2: SNHLY, FYNNEI. V shed 8 bases, J shed 2 bases, and the junction held 10 bases outside the gene matches. CDR3 length: 16 residues. The CDR3 nucleotides are TGTGCCAGCCCTCCGTCAGGGGGCCTTAACACCGGGGAGCTGTTTTTT. Translated: CASPPSGGLNTGELFF. Together with reference TRBV2 and TRBJ2-2, the CDR3 gives the full variable domain: EPEVTQTPSHQVTQMGQEVILRCVPISNHLYFYWYRQILGQKVEFLVSFYNNEISEKSEIFDDQFSVERPDGSNFTLKIRSTKLEDSAMYFCASPPSGGLNTGELFFGEGSRLTVL.

A remark on this clonotype: Germline is not matched at one junction end, which may reflect a read error. The rearrangement links TRBV4-1 to TRBJ2-1; no clear D gene. Germline V gene sequence: CDR1 MGHRA, CDR2 YSYEKL. This CDR3 is built from 14 residues. CDR3 residues: CASSQGRRLDEQFF. CDR3 DNA: TGTGCCAGCAGCCAAGGTCGGCGTTTGGATGAGCAGTTCTTC.

About this clonotype itself: The germline gene is not matched at one end of the junction; a read error may be the cause. V gene TRBV6-2 or TRBV6-3 combines with J gene TRBJ2-5; possibly TRBD1 for D (6 bases). Per the germline V gene, CDR1 is MNHEY and CDR2 is SVGEGT. This CDR3 has 14 residues. CDR3 in amino acids: CARSPWGTQETQYF. The CDR3, as DNA: TGTGCCCGCAGTCCCTGGGGGACACAAGAGACCCAGTACTTC.

V gene TRBV6-4 combines with J gene TRBJ1-1; D unclear. CDR1 and CDR2 (germline): MRHNA, SNTAGT. Between the trimmed V and J ends, which lost 6 bases and 0 bases, there was a span of 11 bases. The CDR3 runs 14 residues. The CDR3 coding sequence is TGTGCCAGCAGAGACACAAACCTGAACACTGAAGCTTTCTTT. Translation: CASRDTNLNTEAFF.

This clonotype turned up a few times. This rearrangement joins TRBV7-9 to TRBJ2-3; D not resolved. CDR3 length equals 12 residues. Trimming removed 5 bases at V and 5 bases at J, with 8 bases between. Germline V gives CDR1 SEHNR, CDR2 FQNEAQ (reference sequence). The DNA of the CDR3 is TGTGCCAGCAGCGATTACGGAGATACGCAGTATTTT. The encoded protein is CASSDYGDTQYF. The full variable domain, in which reference TRBV7-9 and TRBJ2-3 provide the parts outside the CDR3, is DTGVSQNPRHKITKRGQNVTFRCDPISEHNRLYWYRQTLGQGPEFLTYFQNEAQLEKSRLLSDRFSAERPKGSFSTLEIQRTEQGDSAMYLCASSDYGDTQYFGPGTRLTVL.

This chain uses TRBV3-1 with TRBJ1-2; no clear D. V was cut by 8 bases and J by 5 bases, with 12 bases left in between. This CDR3 has 12 residues. Germline V gene sequence: CDR1 LGHDT, CDR2 YNNKEL (reference sequence). CDR3 region: CASHRRAYGYTF. CDR3 sequence (DNA): TGTGCCAGCCATAGGCGGGCTTATGGCTACACCTTC.

In this sample, this clonotype turned up many times. The J gene is TRBJ1-2, the V gene TRBV28; maybe TRBD1 (6 bases). This CDR3 contains 14 residues. The V and J ends lost 5 bases and 2 bases respectively, with 12 bases between them. Germline V gives CDR1 MDHEN, CDR2 SYDVKM. CDR3 protein: CASSQGLSNYGYTF. The CDR3 DNA reads as TGTGCCAGCAGTCAGGGGTTGTCAAACTATGGCTACACCTTC.

This clonotype was counted ten times or more. The chain is built from TRBV25-1 and TRBJ2-4, with 10 bases fitting TRBD2. Germline-derived CDR1 and CDR2 are MGHDK and SYGVNS. V trimming: 5 bases; J trimming: 1 base; junction bases outside the gene matches: 5. This CDR3 region has 16 residues. CDR3 loop: CASSSGGAGAKNIQYF. The CDR3 bases are TGTGCCAGCAGTAGCGGGGGGGCAGGGGCCAAAAACATTCAGTACTTC.